The clone carrying this T cell receptor beta chain occurred a few times. The antigen remains undetermined. These data come from a study of identical twins. Findings and caveats of the study: Clonotypes of the beta chain that were abundant in cord blood carried fewer insertions (memory repertoires showed none).

TCRdb reprocessed the 5' RACE reads with MiXCR, giving one entry per CDR3 protein. Altogether hundreds of thousands of distinct CDR3 sequences are present, 20% to 25% being singletons, with the ten largest covering more than 0.4%. CDR3 length: 13 amino acids. Germline V gene sequence: CDR1 DFQATT, CDR2 SNEGSKA (reference sequence). V lost 5 bases and J lost 8; bases outside the gene matches: 9. The sample was also reused in another study, on yellow fever vaccine responses in identical twins.

This TCR was recovered from a woman younger than 35 in good health. This chain connects TRBV20-1 to TRBJ1-1; TRBD1 agrees at 9 bases. Source material: CD4+ T cells sorted from blood. CDR3 region: CSALHTGGKEAFF. The CDR3 nucleotides are TGCAGTGCTCTCCATACAGGGGGCAAGGAAGCTTTCTTT.